Described below is a single T cell receptor (beta chain) sequence and its context. Its antigen remains unidentified. The record originates from a study of cytomegalovirus exposure and HLA in healthy donors. The PCR contained 60 Vbeta and 13 Jbeta primers. Clones were sequenced by immunoSEQ multiplex PCR, and TCRdb holds only the in-frame ones, with some missing. Of 35,000 to 55,000 clones listed, about 60% are singletons. Germline lookup yields CDR1 PRHDT and CDR2 FYEKMQ (reference sequence). The trim removed 4 bases at V and 5 bases at J, leaving 18 bases unmatched. This CDR3 has 18 amino acids. Study-level points and caveats: The listing of about 150 TCR beta chains classed them as cytomegalovirus-associated.

The chain is built from TRBV13 and TRBJ2-7, with 9 bases matching TRBD2. The specimen was PBMCs. The sequence derives from a man between 60 and 70 years old in good health and CMV-seropositive. CDR3 DNA sequence: TGTGCCAGCAGCTCTCGCCTCCATAGCGGGAGTTCGATCCACGAGCAGTACTTC. This gives the protein CASSSRLHSGSSIHEQYF.